This T cell receptor beta chain is from a study of control samples from healthy donors and cancer patients. Germline loops: CDR1 LGHNA, CDR2 YSLEER. The CDR3 is 16 residues long. The V gene lost 0 bases and the J gene lost 0 bases, with 9 bases spanning the gap. Only in-frame clones appear in the TCRdb table, and some are missing; sequencing was by immunoSEQ multiplex PCR. The data hold roughly 130,000 clones, with about 94% observed a single time. This receptor was obtained from a man aged 55 to 70 with colorectal cancer. The specimen sequenced was PBMCs. J is TRBJ1-3 and V is TRBV4-3; the D gene is possibly TRBD1 (6 bases). Here the CDR3 DNA reads TGCGCCAGCAGCCAAGAAGCACAGGGCTCTGGAAACACCATATATTTT. Encoded protein: CASSQEAQGSGNTIYF.